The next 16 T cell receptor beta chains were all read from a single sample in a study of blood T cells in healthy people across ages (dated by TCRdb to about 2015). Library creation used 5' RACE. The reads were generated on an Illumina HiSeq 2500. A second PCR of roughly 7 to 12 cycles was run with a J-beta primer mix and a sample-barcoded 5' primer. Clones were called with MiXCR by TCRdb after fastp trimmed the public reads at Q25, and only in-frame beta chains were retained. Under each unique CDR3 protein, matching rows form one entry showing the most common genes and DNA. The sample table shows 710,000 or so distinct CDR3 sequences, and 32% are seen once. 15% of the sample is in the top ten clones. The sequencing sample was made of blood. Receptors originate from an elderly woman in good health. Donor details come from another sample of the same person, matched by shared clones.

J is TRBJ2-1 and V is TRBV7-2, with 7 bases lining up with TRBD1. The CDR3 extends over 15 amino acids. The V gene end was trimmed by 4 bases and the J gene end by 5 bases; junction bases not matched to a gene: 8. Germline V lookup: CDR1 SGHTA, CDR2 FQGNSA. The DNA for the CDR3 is TGTGCCAGCAGCTCACAGGGGCCGTTGGACAATGAGCAGTTCTTC. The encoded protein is CASSSQGPLDNEQFF.

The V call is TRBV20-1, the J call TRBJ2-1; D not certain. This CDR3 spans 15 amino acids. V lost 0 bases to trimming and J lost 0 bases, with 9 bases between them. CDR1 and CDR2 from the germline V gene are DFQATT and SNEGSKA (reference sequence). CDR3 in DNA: TGCAGTGCTAGAGAAGGCCGAAGCTCCTACAATGAGCAGTTCTTC. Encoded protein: CSAREGRSSYNEQFF.

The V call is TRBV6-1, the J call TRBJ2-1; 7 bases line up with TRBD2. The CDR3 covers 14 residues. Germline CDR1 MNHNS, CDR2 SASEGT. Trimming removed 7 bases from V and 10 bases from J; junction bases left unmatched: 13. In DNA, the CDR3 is TGTGCCAGCACTCTGGGAGGGGATTACTACGAGCAGTTCTTC. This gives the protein CASTLGGDYYEQFF.

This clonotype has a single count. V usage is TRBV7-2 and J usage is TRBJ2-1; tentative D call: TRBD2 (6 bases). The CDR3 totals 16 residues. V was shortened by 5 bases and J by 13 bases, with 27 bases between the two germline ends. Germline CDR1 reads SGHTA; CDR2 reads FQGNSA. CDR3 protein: CASSLIGQGGEETQFF. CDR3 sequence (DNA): TGTGCCAGCAGCCTCATCGGGCAGGGCGGGGAAGAGACCCAGTTCTTC.

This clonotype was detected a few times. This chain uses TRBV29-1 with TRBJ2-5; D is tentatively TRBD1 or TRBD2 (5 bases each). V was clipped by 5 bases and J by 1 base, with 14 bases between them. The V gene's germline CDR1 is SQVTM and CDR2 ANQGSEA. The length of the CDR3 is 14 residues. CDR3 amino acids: CSVHEGHFQETQYF. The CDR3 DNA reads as TGCAGCGTTCATGAGGGGCACTTCCAAGAGACCCAGTACTTC.

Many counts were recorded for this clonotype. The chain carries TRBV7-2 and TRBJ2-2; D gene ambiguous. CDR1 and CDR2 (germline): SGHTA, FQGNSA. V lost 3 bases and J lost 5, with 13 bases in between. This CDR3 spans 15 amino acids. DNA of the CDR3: TGTGCCAGCAGCTTTCAGGCCTCATCAACCGGGGAGCTGTTTTTT. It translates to CASSFQASSTGELFF.

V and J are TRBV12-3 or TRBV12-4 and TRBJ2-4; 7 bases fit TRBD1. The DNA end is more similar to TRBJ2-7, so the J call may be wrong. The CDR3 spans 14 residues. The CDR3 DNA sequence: TGTGCCAGCAGCCAGGACAGGATGAACTACGAGCAGTACTTC. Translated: CASSQDRMNYEQYF.

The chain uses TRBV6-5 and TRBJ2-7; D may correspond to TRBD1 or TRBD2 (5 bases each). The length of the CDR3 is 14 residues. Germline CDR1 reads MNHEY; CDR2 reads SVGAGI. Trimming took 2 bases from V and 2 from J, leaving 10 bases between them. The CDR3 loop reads CASSYGGAAYEQYF. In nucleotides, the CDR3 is TGTGCCAGCAGTTACGGGGGAGCGGCCTACGAGCAGTACTTC.

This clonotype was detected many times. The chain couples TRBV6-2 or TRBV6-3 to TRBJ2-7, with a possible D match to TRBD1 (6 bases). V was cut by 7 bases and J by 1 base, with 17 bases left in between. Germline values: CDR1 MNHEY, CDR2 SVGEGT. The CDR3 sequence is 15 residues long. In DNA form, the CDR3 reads TGTGCCAGCAATGAGGACAGCGGCTATTCCTACGAGCAGTACTTC. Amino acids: CASNEDSGYSYEQYF.

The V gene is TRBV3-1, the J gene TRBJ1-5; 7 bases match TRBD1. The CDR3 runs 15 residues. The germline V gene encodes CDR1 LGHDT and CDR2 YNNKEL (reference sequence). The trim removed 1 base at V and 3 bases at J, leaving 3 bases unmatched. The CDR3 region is CASSQVGQNNQPQHF. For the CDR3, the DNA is TGTGCCAGCAGCCAAGTGGGACAGAACAATCAGCCCCAGCATTTT.

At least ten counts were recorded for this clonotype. CDR3: CASSLTGTAQETQYF. The CDR3 nucleotides read TGTGCCAGCAGCTTAACCGGGACAGCACAAGAGACCCAGTACTTC. J is TRBJ2-5 and V is TRBV11-2, with TRBD1 matching 7 bases. V shed 2 bases, J shed 2 bases, and the junction held 5 bases outside the gene matches. Germline CDR1 is SGHAT and CDR2 is FQNNGV. CDR3 length: 15 amino acids.

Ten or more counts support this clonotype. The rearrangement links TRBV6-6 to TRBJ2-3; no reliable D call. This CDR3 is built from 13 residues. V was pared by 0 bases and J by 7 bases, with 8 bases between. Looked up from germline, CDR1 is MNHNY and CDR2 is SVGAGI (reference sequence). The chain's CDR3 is CASSYSAQNTQYF. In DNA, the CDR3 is TGTGCCAGCAGTTACTCCGCCCAAAATACGCAGTATTTT.

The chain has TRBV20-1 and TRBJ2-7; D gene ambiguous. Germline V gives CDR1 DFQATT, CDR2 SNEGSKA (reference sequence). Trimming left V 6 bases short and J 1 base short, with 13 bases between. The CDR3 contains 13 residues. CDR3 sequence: CSAPPVTSYEQYF. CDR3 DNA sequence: TGCAGTGCCCCCCCGGTTACGTCCTACGAGCAGTACTTC.

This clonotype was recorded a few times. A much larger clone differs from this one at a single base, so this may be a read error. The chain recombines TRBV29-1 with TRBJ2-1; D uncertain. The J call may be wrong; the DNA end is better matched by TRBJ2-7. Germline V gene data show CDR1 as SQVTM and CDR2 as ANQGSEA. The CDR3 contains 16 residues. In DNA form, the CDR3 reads TGCAGCGTTGAAGATTTGGACCCGAGCTCCTACAATGAGCAGTACTTC. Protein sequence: CSVEDLDPSSYNEQYF.

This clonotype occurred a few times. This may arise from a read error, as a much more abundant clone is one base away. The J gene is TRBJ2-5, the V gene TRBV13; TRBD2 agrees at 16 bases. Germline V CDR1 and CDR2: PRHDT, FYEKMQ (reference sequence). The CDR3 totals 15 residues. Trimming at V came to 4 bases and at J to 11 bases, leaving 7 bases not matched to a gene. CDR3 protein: CASSYGTSGGDEQYF. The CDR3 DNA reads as TGTGCCAGCAGCTACGGGACTAGCGGGGGGGATGAGCAGTACTTC.

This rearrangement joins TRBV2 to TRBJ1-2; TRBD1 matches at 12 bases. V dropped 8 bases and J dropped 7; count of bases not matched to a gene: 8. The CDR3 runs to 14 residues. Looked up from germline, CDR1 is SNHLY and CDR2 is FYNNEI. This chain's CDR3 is CASLRGQGAFGYTF. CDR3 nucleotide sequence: TGTGCCAGCCTGCGGGGACAGGGGGCGTTTGGCTACACCTTC.